Below are 29 T cell receptor beta chains sequenced from a single sample in a study of PD-1 blockade in classical Hodgkin lymphoma. Some clones are missing from TCRdb's copy, which holds only in-frame ones; the method was immunoSEQ multiplex PCR. This table has some 93,000 clones, just under 80% appearing once. Time point described: cycle 4 day 1 (C4D1), after around six weeks of nivolumab. No patient escaped relapse after autologous stem cell transplantation, and brentuximab vedotin exposure varied. The input for sequencing was peripheral blood mononuclear cells (PBMCs), taken before the fourth cycle of nivolumab. The receptor set was obtained from a human donor with classical Hodgkin lymphoma.

V and J are TRBV9 and TRBJ2-7; TRBD1 matches 7 bases. This CDR3 contains 15 residues. Germline CDR1 is SGDLS and CDR2 is YYNGEE. Trimming removed 0 bases from V and 5 bases from J; junction bases left unmatched: 8. The CDR3: CASSVEGGLNHEQYF. The CDR3 nucleotides are TGTGCCAGCAGCGTAGAAGGGGGCCTTAATCACGAGCAGTACTTC.

The gene calls are TRBV29-1 and TRBJ2-3; D tentatively reads TRBD1 or TRBD2 (6 bases each). The germline gives CDR1 SQVTM, CDR2 ANQGSEA. This CDR3 comprises 14 residues. V lost 8 bases, J lost 0 bases, and 15 bases lay in between. The DNA of the CDR3 is TGCAGCCTACGGAGGGACATCAGCACAGATACGCAGTATTTT. Encoded protein: CSLRRDISTDTQYF.

The chain joins TRBV6-1 to TRBJ1-5; D ambiguous. The germline V gene has CDR1 MNHNS and CDR2 SASEGT. The CDR3 has 18 residues. Deletions cut 2 bases from V and 3 bases from J, with 20 bases between. The CDR3, as DNA: TGTGCCAGCAGTGAAATTTATCTGGGAACGAGGTACAATCAGCCCCAGCATTTT. Translation: CASSEIYLGTRYNQPQHF.

V usage is TRBV10-3 and J usage is TRBJ1-5, with D possibly matching TRBD1 (6 bases). V was clipped by 9 bases and J by 5 bases, with 11 bases between them. CDR3 length equals 12 residues. Per the germline V gene, CDR1 is ENHRY and CDR2 is SYGVKD. CDR3 sequence (DNA): TGTGCCATAGGAGGGGGTGATCAGCCCCAGCATTTT. Translation gives CAIGGGDQPQHF.

The chain carries TRBV7-2 and TRBJ1-2; 8 bases align to TRBD1. There are 14 residues in the CDR3. Germline CDR1 and CDR2: SGHTA and FQGNSA. Trimming at V came to 3 bases and at J to 2 bases, leaving 2 bases not matched to a gene. CDR3 DNA sequence: TGTGCCAGCAGCTTTAGACAGGGGAACTATGGCTACACCTTC. Protein product: CASSFRQGNYGYTF.

The J gene is TRBJ1-5, the V gene TRBV4-3; TRBD1 might be the D (6 bases). CDR1 LGHNA and CDR2 YSLEER come from the germline V gene. CDR3 length: 15 residues. The germline V and J ends were trimmed by 0 bases and 7 bases, with 13 bases remaining between them. The CDR3 DNA reads as TGCGCCAGCAGCCAAGAGAAGGGGGGCAGGCAGCCCCAGCATTTT. It specifies CASSQEKGGRQPQHF.

The rearrangement joins TRBV7-2 to TRBJ2-5; 7 positions agree with TRBD1. The CDR3 contains 13 residues. From germline, CDR1 is SGHTA and CDR2 FQGNSA. J gave up 4 bases and V 2 bases, and 1 base lay outside the gene matches. CDR3 nucleotides: TGTGCCAGCAGCTTAAGGGACAGAGAGACCCAGTACTTC. Its translation is CASSLRDRETQYF. Together with reference TRBV7-2 and TRBJ2-5, the CDR3 gives the full variable domain: GAGVSQSPSNKVTEKGKDVELRCDPISGHTALYWYRQSLGQGLEFLIYFQGNSAPDKSGLPSDRFSAERTGGSVSTLTIQRTQQEDSAVYLCASSLRDRETQYFGPGTRLLVL.

The chain is built from TRBV5-7 and TRBJ2-2; 12 positions match TRBD2. TRBV5-7 is an open reading frame whose function is uncertain. CDR3 length: 15 amino acids. The V gene end was trimmed by 2 bases and the J gene end by 5 bases; junction bases not matched to a gene: 1. The CDR3 nucleotides read TGTGCCAGCAGCTTAGGACTAGCGGGAACCGGGGAGCTGTTTTTT. Translated, it gives CASSLGLAGTGELFF.

V is TRBV18 and J is TRBJ2-7, with D unclear. Germline V CDR1 and CDR2: KGHSH, LQKENI. Trimming shortened V by 3 bases and J by 3 bases, and 12 bases separated the two germline ends. The CDR3 extends over 14 amino acids. The DNA for the CDR3 is TGTGCCAGCTCACCTCTCCCCACCTACTACGAGCAGTACTTC. Its translation: CASSPLPTYYEQYF.

V gene TRBV4-1 combines with J gene TRBJ2-7, with 9 bases lining up with TRBD1. CDR1 is MGHRA and CDR2 is YSYEKL in the germline V gene. V lost 1 base to trimming and J lost 1 base; unmatched junction nucleotides: 8. The CDR3 loop spans 17 amino acids. The CDR3 DNA sequence: TGCGCCAGCAGCCAAGGCGCCGGGACAGGGATGTCCTACGAGCAGTACTTC. Encoded protein: CASSQGAGTGMSYEQYF.

The genes are TRBV2 and TRBJ1-5, with 7 bases lining up with TRBD1. The CDR3 is made up of 14 amino acids. Trimming took 5 bases from V and 2 from J; bases not matched to a gene: 3. From germline, CDR1 is SNHLY and CDR2 FYNNEI. CDR3 sequence (DNA): TGTGCCAGCAGTACAGGGGTCGGCAATCAGCCCCAGCATTTT. It encodes CASSTGVGNQPQHF.

The J gene is TRBJ2-2, the V gene TRBV6-5, with D perhaps matching TRBD1 (6 bases). V lost 5 bases, J lost 8 bases, and 15 bases lay in between. This CDR3 has 14 residues. Germline V CDR1 and CDR2: MNHEY, SVGAGI. The CDR3 sequence is CASSTPGHQGELFF. The CDR3 DNA reads TGTGCCAGCAGTACTCCGGGACATCAAGGGGAGCTGTTTTTT.

The table lists this clone with a count of one. The CDR3 DNA reads as TGTGCCAGCTCACCACGTATCCCAAGGCCCTCGGCGGCAGACTACAATGAGCAGTTCTTC. This encodes CASSPRIPRPSAADYNEQFF. The rearrangement uses TRBV18 and TRBJ2-1; the D is unclear. Trimming pared 1 base from V and 3 bases from J, leaving 25 bases between. The CDR3 is made up of 20 amino acids. CDR1 KGHSH and CDR2 LQKENI come from the germline V gene.

The V gene is TRBV21-1, the J gene TRBJ1-3; the D call of TRBD1 is as the table states it, not checked on the DNA. TRBV21-1 is deemed a pseudogene. The CDR3 extends over 18 amino acids. In nucleotides, the CDR3 is TGTGCCAGCAGCGGCCGGGACAGGGAAAACTCCTCTGGAAACACCATATATTTT. Protein: CASSGRDRENSSGNTIYF.

The genes are TRBV19 and TRBJ1-5, with TRBD1 matching over 9 bases. Germline lookup yields CDR1 LNHDA and CDR2 SQIVND (reference sequence). Unmatched junction bases numbered 10, after V lost 7 bases and J lost 6 bases. This CDR3 contains 15 residues. DNA for the CDR3: TGTGCCAGTAACGAGGTGACAGGGGGTTTTCAGCCCCAGCATTTT. Translation: CASNEVTGGFQPQHF.

The J gene is TRBJ2-7, the V gene TRBV2; a possible D gene is TRBD2 (7 bases). V was shortened by 8 bases and J by 3 bases, with 14 bases between the two germline ends. Germline-derived CDR1 and CDR2 are SNHLY and FYNNEI. The CDR3 totals 13 residues. The CDR3 sequence is CASGGGEFYEQYF. The CDR3 DNA sequence: TGTGCCAGCGGGGGGGGCGAGTTCTACGAGCAGTACTTC. The variable domain in full, with the rest retrieved from reference TRBV2 and TRBJ2-7, is EPEVTQTPSHQVTQMGQEVILRCVPISNHLYFYWYRQILGQKVEFLVSFYNNEISEKSEIFDDQFSVERPDGSNFTLKIRSTKLEDSAMYFCASGGGEFYEQYFGPGTRLTVT.

V is TRBV4-1 and J is TRBJ2-3, with 14 bases aligning to TRBD2. CDR1 is MGHRA, CDR2 YSYEKL, per germline. After removal of 0 bases from V and 6 bases from J, the junction contained 11 bases not matched to a gene. The CDR3 totals 19 residues. Here the CDR3 reads CASSQEVRGLAGDTDTQYF. The CDR3 region has the DNA TGCGCCAGCAGCCAAGAAGTGAGGGGACTAGCGGGGGATACGGATACGCAGTATTTT.

This clone was recorded a few times. The rearrangement links TRBV7-6 to TRBJ2-7; D is ambiguous. CDR1 and CDR2 from the germline V gene are SGHVS and FNYEAQ. The CDR3 runs 15 residues. The V end lost 5 bases, the J end lost 2 bases, and 16 bases lay between the germline ends. CDR3: CASSLRRILPYEQYF. The CDR3 DNA reads as TGTGCCAGCAGCCTTCGACGTATCCTTCCCTACGAGCAGTACTTC.

The J gene is TRBJ2-7, the V gene TRBV4-1, with D perhaps TRBD2 (5 bases). Germline assignment: CDR1 MGHRA and CDR2 YSYEKL. The CDR3 length is 16 residues. Deletions cut 4 bases from V and 0 bases from J, with 16 bases between. CDR3 region: CASSPRPRLASYEQYF. The CDR3 nucleotides read TGCGCCAGCAGCCCCCGACCGCGCCTAGCCTCCTACGAGCAGTACTTC.

V gene TRBV9 combines with J gene TRBJ2-1, with TRBD2 matching over 7 bases. Germline V gives CDR1 SGDLS, CDR2 YYNGEE. V was clipped by 3 bases and J by 4 bases; unmatched bases: 7. The CDR3 totals 15 residues. The CDR3 region has the DNA TGTGCCAGCAGCGCTGGGGGGGTCCAATACAATGAGCAGTTCTTC. It is translated as CASSAGGVQYNEQFF.

The chain is built from TRBV6-6 and TRBJ1-6; TRBD1 aligns across 7 bases. Germline CDR1 reads MNHNY; CDR2 reads SVGAGI (reference sequence). V shed 7 bases, J shed 7 bases, and the junction held 4 bases outside the gene matches. The CDR3 runs 13 residues. CDR3 coding DNA: TGTGCCAGCACCGGGACAGCAAATTCACCCCTCCACTTT. Its translation is CASTGTANSPLHF.

This clone was recorded once. The V call is TRBV4-2, the J call TRBJ2-5, with D perhaps matching TRBD1 (5 bases). The germline CDR1 and CDR2 sequences are LGHNA and YNFKEQ. The V gene lost 3 bases and the J gene lost 2 bases, with 19 bases spanning the gap. This CDR3 has 17 amino acids. CDR3 nucleotide sequence: TGTGCCAGCAGCCATGGATTTAACAGGCCGATGCAAGAGACCCAGTACTTC. This sequence encodes CASSHGFNRPMQETQYF.

This clone was observed once. The chain uses TRBV27 and TRBJ1-1; D is perhaps TRBD1 (6 bases). This CDR3 has 13 amino acids. V was clipped by 3 bases and J by 3 bases, with 8 bases between them. The germline V gene has CDR1 MNHEY and CDR2 SMNVEV (reference sequence). The CDR3 reads CASSLGHYTEAFF. The DNA of the CDR3 is TGTGCCAGCAGTTTGGGACATTACACTGAAGCTTTCTTT.

The rearrangement links TRBV10-3 to TRBJ2-2; D remains unclear. The CDR3 is 14 residues long. The ends were cut back, 4 bases at V and 3 bases at J, with 9 bases in the middle. Germline-derived CDR1 and CDR2 are ENHRY and SYGVKD. The CDR3 bases are TGTGCCATCAGTGTTCTCTCGGACACCGGGGAGCTGTTTTTT. Encoded protein: CAISVLSDTGELFF.

In its sample, this clone was seen once. CDR3 DNA: TGTGCCATCAGGAGGGGCACAGATACGCAGTATTTT. The encoded protein is CAIRRGTDTQYF. The chain combines TRBV10-3 with TRBJ2-3; TRBD2 is a possible D gene (5 bases). The CDR3 extends over 12 amino acids. V lost 6 bases and J lost 1, with 5 bases in between. The germline V gene has CDR1 ENHRY and CDR2 SYGVKD.

J is TRBJ2-7 and V is TRBV6-1, with 15 bases fitting TRBD2. The CDR3 is 17 residues long. The ends lost 4 bases at V and 4 bases at J; junction bases unmatched: 8. Germline-derived CDR1 and CDR2 are MNHNS and SASEGT. The CDR3 DNA reads as TGTGCCAGCAGTGCCGGACTAGCGGGAGGGCCGCGGTACGAGCAGTACTTC. Its translation is CASSAGLAGGPRYEQYF.

This clone is termed medium-sized. The chain joins TRBV4-3 to TRBJ2-7, with 10 bases matching TRBD1. Germline values: CDR1 LGHNA, CDR2 YSLEER. This CDR3 has 15 amino acids. J was trimmed by 3 bases and V by 0 bases; bases with no gene match: 2. CDR3 sequence: CASSQDGQGDYEQYF. CDR3 DNA sequence: TGCGCCAGCAGCCAAGATGGACAGGGGGACTACGAGCAGTACTTC.

This clone showed up just once. This chain links TRBV27 with TRBJ2-3; no firm D call. V shed 0 bases and J shed 0 bases, with 4 bases lying between them. The CDR3 has 14 residues. In germline, CDR1 is MNHEY, CDR2 SMNVEV (reference sequence). As DNA, the CDR3 is TGTGCCAGCAGTTTATCTTTCAGCACAGATACGCAGTATTTT. The encoded protein is CASSLSFSTDTQYF.

This clone was seen a single time. The CDR3 region has the DNA TGTGCCAGTAGTAAGTCAGGGGATTATAGCAATCAGCCCCAGCATTTT. Protein product: CASSKSGDYSNQPQHF. The rearrangement links TRBV19 to TRBJ1-5; maybe TRBD1 (6 bases). The CDR3 is made up of 16 amino acids. Trimming stripped 4 bases from V and 0 bases from J, with 13 bases between. CDR1 is LNHDA, CDR2 SQIVND, per germline (reference sequence). Full variable domain (remainder filled in from reference TRBV19 and TRBJ1-5): DGGITQSPKYLFRKEGQNVTLSCEQNLNHDAMYWYRQDPGQGLRLIYYSQIVNDFQKGDIAEGYSVSREKKESFPLTVTSAQKNPTAFYLCASSKSGDYSNQPQHFGDGTRLSIL.